This T cell receptor beta chain was sequenced for a study of T cell responses to AZD1222 COVID-19 vaccine. Study background: Some second doses came at about 4 weeks and others at about 12 weeks; these were pooled.

Findings of the study overall: Spike-specific TCR breadth and depth both grew after two AZD1222 doses. All repertoire sampling was performed exclusively after the peak T cell response.

With 0 bases clipped from V and 4 bases from J, the junction kept 10 bases outside the gene matches. This CDR3 comprises 17 residues. Germline lookup yields CDR1 LGHNA and CDR2 YNFKEQ. Profiling relied on immunoSEQ multiplex PCR, and the TCRdb table lists in-frame clones only, not all of them. In the table there are 95,000 to 150,000 clones, 75% to 90% of which are singletons. Details on this clone: Its target is unknown.

The TCR comes from an adult in good health. This sequence joins TRBV4-2 and TRBJ2-7; 9 bases align to TRBD2. Material: peripheral blood, obtained on day 0 of AZD1222 vaccination. CDR3 amino acids: CASSQDIWSLAGYEQYF. CDR3 bases: TGTGCCAGCAGCCAAGATATCTGGAGTCTAGCGGGGTACGAGCAGTACTTC.